A selection of T cell receptor beta chains follows, all from one sample in a study of tumour-infiltrating T cells in Burkitt lymphoma. Using immunoSEQ multiplex PCR, the repertoire was profiled, and TCRdb retains in-frame clones only, with some absent. In the table there are more than 350 clones, around three fifths of which are singletons. The specimen sequenced was tumor tissue. The receptors originated from a human donor with Burkitt lymphoma. CDR3s include the opening cysteine and the closing phenylalanine or tryptophan. D genes are given only for firm matches. The size entry is marked missing in some rows and otherwise reads once, few, many or a size class.

d_call j_call v_call clone_size cdr3_aa cdr3_nt
. TRBJ1-2 TRBV11-2 hyperexpanded CASSLGYGGNYGYTF TGTGCCAGCAGCTTAGGTTATGGAGGGAACTATGGCTACACCTTC
. TRBJ1-1 TRBV28 . CASSQIRGMNTEAFF TGTGCCAGCAGCCAAATTCGGGGAATGAACACTGAAGCTTTCTTT
TRBD1 TRBJ2-7 TRBV6-1 . CASRTGSSYEQYF TGTGCCAGCAGGACAGGGAGCTCCTACGAGCAGTACTTC
. TRBJ1-2 TRBV7-8 . CASSLDAGGYGYTF TGTGCCAGCAGCTTAGATGCCGGGGGCTATGGCTACACCTTC
TRBD2 TRBJ2-4 TRBV7-9 . CASSHLAGGPSIQYF TGTGCCAGCAGCCATCTAGCGGGGGGGCCTAGCATTCAGTACTTC
. TRBJ2-6 TRBV19 . CASSIEQGANVLTF TGTGCCAGTAGTATAGAACAGGGGGCCAACGTCCTGACTTTC
TRBD2 TRBJ2-3 TRBV7-9 once CASSLGTSGGSTDTQYF TGTGCCAGCAGCTTGGGGACTAGCGGGGGAAGCACAGATACGCAGTATTTT
. TRBJ2-1 TRBV4-1 . CASSQDWSREAQFF TGCGCCAGCAGCCAAGATTGGTCGAGGGAGGCGCAGTTCTTC
. TRBJ1-1 TRBV28 . CASSLGFGDLNTEAFF TGTGCCAGCAGTTTAGGGTTTGGGGATTTGAACACTGAAGCTTTCTTT
TRBD2 TRBJ2-3 TRBV7-9 . CASSAGTSGGSTDTQYF TGTGCCAGCAGCGCAGGGACTAGCGGGGGAAGCACAGATACGCAGTATTTT
. TRBJ1-2 TRBV15 . CATSRTGDTYGYTF TGTGCCACCAGCAGGACAGGCGACACCTATGGCTACACCTTC
. TRBJ1-3 TRBV4-1 few CASDSGNTIYF TGCGCCAGTGATTCTGGAAACACCATATATTTT
. TRBJ2-1 TRBV2 . CASSGGAYNEQFF TGTGCCAGCAGTGGGGGCGCCTACAATGAGCAGTTCTTC
. TRBJ2-5 TRBV6-6 . CASSYSGQGQETQYF TGTGCCAGCAGTTACTCAGGTCAGGGCCAAGAGACCCAGTACTTC